Presented here are 32 T cell receptor beta chains from one specimen sequenced in a study of blood T cell repertoires in COVID-19. Libraries were prepared by immunoSEQ multiplex PCR; TCRdb keeps only in-frame clonotypes and omits some of them. The sample yields a few hundred thousand clones, approximately 90% seen once. The sequencing input was PBMCs or T cells enriched from blood (not recorded which). The receptors were gathered from a woman aged 18-29 years who had recovered from COVID-19.

This chain joins TRBV15 and TRBJ2-3; perhaps TRBD1 as D (5 bases). The V end lost 2 bases, the J end lost 3 bases, and 12 bases lay between the germline ends. Germline V gene data show CDR1 as LNHNV and CDR2 as YYDKDF (reference sequence). The CDR3 consists of 15 residues. This CDR3 is CATSRQGIETDTQYF. CDR3 sequence (DNA): TGTGCCACCAGCAGACAGGGAATTGAGACAGATACGCAGTATTTT.

V usage is TRBV5-1 and J usage is TRBJ2-3, with 7 bases matching TRBD1. The V gene's germline CDR1 is SGHRS and CDR2 YFSETQ. V lost 0 bases, J lost 2 bases, and 3 bases stayed unmatched. CDR3 size: 15 residues. The CDR3 region has the DNA TGCGCCAGCAGCTTGGGACAGGGTTTCACAGATACGCAGTATTTT. It encodes CASSLGQGFTDTQYF. Based on the CDR3 plus reference TRBV5-1 and TRBJ2-3, the full variable domain is KAGVTQTPRYLIKTRGQQVTLSCSPISGHRSVSWYQQTPGQGLQFLFEYFSETQRNKGNFPGRFSGRQFSNSRSEMNVSTLELGDSALYLCASSLGQGFTDTQYFGPGTRLTVL.

The V and J genes are TRBV25-1 and TRBJ2-2, with D possibly matching TRBD2 (5 bases). The CDR3 extends over 16 amino acids. Trimming took off 7 bases at V and 3 bases at J, with 18 bases between the two ends. Per germline, CDR1 MGHDK and CDR2 SYGVNS. The CDR3 reads CASNRGLGSDTGELFF. The CDR3 nucleotides read TGTGCCAGCAACCGCGGGCTGGGGTCCGACACCGGGGAGCTGTTTTTT.

The J gene is TRBJ1-1, the V gene TRBV27; TRBD1 matches 10 bases. Germline lookup yields CDR1 MNHEY and CDR2 SMNVEV (reference sequence). Trimming cost V 2 bases and J 5 bases; bases outside gene matches: 5. The CDR3 has 15 residues. The CDR3 is CASSLGTGVGTEAFF. The DNA of the CDR3 is TGTGCCAGCAGTTTAGGGACAGGGGTAGGGACTGAAGCTTTCTTT.

V gene TRBV7-3 combines with J gene TRBJ2-2; 8 bases line up with TRBD1. Per the germline V gene, CDR1 is SGHTA and CDR2 is FQGTGA. V shed 7 bases, J shed 0 bases, and the junction held 7 bases outside the gene matches. The CDR3 has 16 amino acids. The CDR3 spells CASTGQGNANTGELFF. Here the CDR3 DNA reads TGTGCCAGCACCGGACAGGGCAACGCGAACACCGGGGAGCTGTTTTTT.

The V call is TRBV6-6, the J call TRBJ2-3; D gene unclear. The CDR3 spans 16 residues. Germline values: CDR1 MNHNY, CDR2 SVGAGI (reference sequence). Trimming removed 2 bases at V and 0 bases at J, with 12 bases between. The CDR3 coding sequence is TGTGCCAGCAGTTACCCCCCCTACGGGAGCACAGATACGCAGTATTTT. This translates into CASSYPPYGSTDTQYF.

The chain links TRBV7-3 to TRBJ2-1; 8 positions agree with TRBD1. Germline values: CDR1 SGHTA, CDR2 FQGTGA. This CDR3 spans 13 amino acids. V gave up 4 bases and J gave up 12 bases; unmatched junction bases: 8. CDR3 in DNA: TGTGCCAGCAGCTCCCACAACCAGGGGGCGCAGTTCTTC. It is translated as CASSSHNQGAQFF.

The rearrangement joins TRBV10-3 to TRBJ1-1, with D possibly being TRBD1 (5 bases). The CDR3 is 14 amino acids. Germline assignment: CDR1 ENHRY and CDR2 SYGVKD. Trimming took 4 bases from V and 1 from J, leaving 10 bases between them. In nucleotides, the CDR3 is TGTGCCATCAGTGGGGTCGGGGGGAACACTGAAGCTTTCTTT. Protein product: CAISGVGGNTEAFF.

This rearrangement joins TRBV27 to TRBJ1-5; D gene unclear. The V gene's germline CDR1 is MNHEY and CDR2 SMNVEV (reference sequence). The V and J ends lost 5 bases and 2 bases respectively, with 7 bases between them. The CDR3 loop spans 13 amino acids. CDR3 protein: CASSPERNQPQHF. CDR3 DNA: TGTGCCAGCAGTCCGGAGCGCAATCAGCCCCAGCATTTT.

The gene calls are TRBV5-6 and TRBJ1-1, with TRBD1 identical over 7 bases. The junction had 8 bases not matched to a gene; V was cut back by 3 bases and J by 3 bases. CDR3 length: 15 amino acids. The germline CDR1 and CDR2 sequences are SGHDT and YYEEEE. Here the CDR3 DNA reads TGTGCCAGCAGCTGGCTCGACAGGGAGCACACTGAAGCTTTCTTT. Translation gives CASSWLDREHTEAFF.

The V and J genes are TRBV11-3 and TRBJ1-1; a weak D match, TRBD1 (5 bases). CDR3 size: 14 residues. Germline lookup yields CDR1 SGHNT and CDR2 YENEEA. V lost 4 bases to trimming and J lost 1 base, with 10 bases between them. CDR3 amino acids: CASSSNTGNTEAFF. The CDR3 DNA reads TGTGCCAGCAGCTCGAACACAGGGAACACTGAAGCTTTCTTT.

V and J are TRBV3-1 (or the pseudogene TRBV3-2) and TRBJ1-1; no reliable D call. This CDR3 comprises 15 residues. V was shortened by 4 bases and J by 1 base, with 13 bases between the two germline ends. Germline V lookup: CDR1 LGHDT, CDR2 YNNKEL (reference sequence). The CDR3 region is CASSPTPVANTEAFF. CDR3 DNA sequence: TGTGCCAGCAGCCCGACCCCTGTAGCGAACACTGAAGCTTTCTTT.

This chain uses TRBV12-5 with TRBJ2-7; D gene unclear. CDR1 is LGHNT, CDR2 FRNRAP, per germline. The CDR3 sequence is 14 residues long. V was cut by 5 bases and J by 0 bases, with 11 bases left in between. CDR3 coding DNA: TGTGCTAGTGGTCTCCCTAAATCCTCCTACGAGCAGTACTTC. Protein sequence: CASGLPKSSYEQYF.

This chain connects TRBV5-4 to TRBJ2-5, with 10 nucleotides matching TRBD2. Trimming at V came to 1 base and at J to 1 base, leaving 1 base not matched to a gene. Germline values: CDR1 SGHNT, CDR2 YYREEE (reference sequence). The CDR3 consists of 15 residues. The chain's CDR3 is CASSLPSGGQETQYF. The CDR3 bases are TGTGCCAGCAGCTTGCCTAGCGGGGGCCAAGAGACCCAGTACTTC.

The CDR3 sequence is CASTVGLAAADTQYF. CDR3 coding DNA: TGCGCCAGCACCGTGGGACTAGCAGCGGCAGATACGCAGTATTTT. The V and J genes are TRBV4-1 and TRBJ2-3; 9 bases align to TRBD2. The CDR3 is 15 amino acids. Per the germline V gene, CDR1 is MGHRA and CDR2 is YSYEKL. Germline trimming cut 7 bases from V and 4 bases from J; bases unmatched to any gene: 9.

The chain couples TRBV7-3 to TRBJ2-3; possibly TRBD2 for D (6 bases). CDR3 size: 14 residues. Trimming pared 9 bases from V and 2 bases from J, leaving 15 bases between. CDR1 and CDR2 from the germline V gene are SGHTA and FQGTGA. CDR3 loop: CASSEGLTTDTQYF. As DNA, the CDR3 is TGTGCCAGTTCGGAGGGGCTGACCACAGATACGCAGTATTTT.

This chain links TRBV3-1 (or the pseudogene TRBV3-2) with TRBJ2-2; no reliable D call. CDR3 length equals 13 residues. The germline gives CDR1 LGHDT, CDR2 YNNKEL (reference sequence). Deletions cut 2 bases from V and 3 bases from J, with 4 bases between. The DNA for the CDR3 is TGTGCCAGCAGCCAACTCGACACCGGGGAGCTGTTTTTT. Its protein is CASSQLDTGELFF.

V is TRBV18 and J is TRBJ1-6; 7 bases align to TRBD1. The CDR3 is 15 residues long. The ends lost 3 bases at V and 5 bases at J; junction bases unmatched: 4. The germline CDR1 and CDR2 sequences are KGHSH and LQKENI. The CDR3 sequence: CASSPGQAHNSPLHF. The CDR3 nucleotides read TGTGCCAGCTCACCTGGACAGGCTCATAATTCACCCCTCCACTTT. Full variable domain (missing parts from reference TRBV18 and TRBJ1-6): NAGVMQNPRHLVRRRGQEARLRCSPMKGHSHVYWYRQLPEEGLKFMVYLQKENIIDESGMPKERFSAEFPKEGPSILRIQQVVRGDSAAYFCASSPGQAHNSPLHFGNGTRLTVT.

As to this clone: Distinct nucleotide sequences in the sample also encode this CDR3. This rearrangement joins TRBV18 to TRBJ1-1, with 11 bases identical to TRBD1. The length of the CDR3 is 15 residues. The V gene's germline CDR1 is KGHSH and CDR2 LQKENI. V gave up 1 base and J gave up 3 bases; unmatched junction bases: 1. The CDR3 DNA reads TGTGCCAGCTCACCACGGACAGGGGGCGACACTGAAGCTTTCTTT. It yields the protein CASSPRTGGDTEAFF.

V gene TRBV4-1 combines with J gene TRBJ2-7, with 7 bases lining up with TRBD1. Germline values: CDR1 MGHRA, CDR2 YSYEKL. CDR3 length equals 15 residues. V lost 4 bases, J lost 0 bases, and 6 bases stayed unmatched. The CDR3 DNA follows: TGCGCCAGCAGCCTCTACGGGGACAGCTCCTACGAGCAGTACTTC. Its translation: CASSLYGDSSYEQYF.

The chain carries TRBV29-1 and TRBJ2-7; 9 bases line up with TRBD2. This CDR3 has 13 residues. V shed 7 bases, J shed 3 bases, and the junction held 7 bases outside the gene matches. CDR1 and CDR2 from the germline V gene are SQVTM and ANQGSEA. CDR3: CSAGLAIVYEQYF. CDR3 bases: TGCAGCGCTGGACTAGCGATCGTCTACGAGCAGTACTTC.

This clone was seen once. J is TRBJ2-3 and V is TRBV7-3; 7 bases align to TRBD2. The V gene's germline CDR1 is SGHTA and CDR2 FQGTGA. The CDR3 has 17 residues. J was trimmed by 2 bases and V by 3 bases; bases with no gene match: 11. CDR3 sequence: CASSFKVTSGDTDTQYF. The CDR3 region has the DNA TGTGCCAGCAGCTTCAAGGTAACCAGCGGGGACACAGATACGCAGTATTTT. Complete variable domain (other parts from reference TRBV7-3 and TRBJ2-3): GAGVSQTPSNKVTEKGKYVELRCDPISGHTALYWYRQSLGQGPEFLIYFQGTGAADDSGLPNDRFFAVRPEGSVSTLKIQRTERGDSAVYLCASSFKVTSGDTDTQYFGPGTRLTVL.

The CDR3 DNA reads TGTGCCAGCAGTTTAAGAGTGGACAGGGGGCGCGGAACTGAAGCTTTCTTT. Protein product: CASSLRVDRGRGTEAFF. The rearrangement links TRBV27 to TRBJ1-1; 11 nucleotides agree with TRBD1. CDR1 and CDR2 from the germline V gene are MNHEY and SMNVEV (reference sequence). With 2 bases clipped from V and 5 bases from J, the junction kept 10 bases outside the gene matches. The CDR3 length is 17 residues.

In this sample, this clone turned up once. The chain combines TRBV11-2 with TRBJ2-7, with unresolved D. V was clipped by 4 bases and J by 4 bases, with 17 bases between them. The CDR3 has 15 residues. Germline V lookup: CDR1 SGHAT, CDR2 FQNNGV. CDR3 sequence: CASSSQNSPDYEQYF. For the CDR3, the DNA is TGTGCCAGCAGCTCACAGAATTCGCCCGATTACGAGCAGTACTTC.

The chain links TRBV10-1 to TRBJ2-1; no firm D call. Trimming stripped 0 bases from V and 4 bases from J, with 7 bases between. This CDR3 region has 14 residues. Germline CDR1 is WNHNN and CDR2 is SYGVQD (reference sequence). The CDR3 sequence: CASSESDSYNEQFF. As DNA, the CDR3 is TGCGCCAGCAGTGAGTCTGACTCATACAATGAGCAGTTCTTC.

This clone was seen many times. This chain joins TRBV10-1 and TRBJ1-4, with TRBD1 matching 7 bases. CDR3 length: 13 amino acids. After removal of 2 bases from V and 6 bases from J, the junction contained 0 bases not matched to a gene. Germline lookup yields CDR1 WNHNN and CDR2 SYGVQD (reference sequence). DNA for the CDR3: TGCGCCAGCAGTGAGGGGACAGATGAAAAACTGTTTTTT. Protein: CASSEGTDEKLFF.

This clone was seen just once. The chain employs TRBV7-6 and TRBJ2-7; 8 nucleotides align to TRBD1. V dropped 5 bases and J dropped 0; count of bases not matched to a gene: 9. Germline lookup yields CDR1 SGHVS and CDR2 FNYEAQ. The CDR3 is 16 amino acids. The CDR3 nucleotides read TGTGCCAGCAGCGCTGCGACAGGGGAGAGCTCCTACGAGCAGTACTTC. Translation: CASSAATGESSYEQYF.

The rearrangement joins TRBV12-3 or TRBV12-4 to TRBJ1-4, with D unclear. The CDR3 runs to 12 residues. Trimming left V 3 bases short and J 6 bases short, with 5 bases between. The CDR3 nucleotides are TGTGCCAGCAGTTTTACGGATGAAAAACTGTTTTTT. Its protein is CASSFTDEKLFF.

The chain joins TRBV6-5 to TRBJ2-3; D perhaps matches TRBD1 (6 bases). The V gene lost 8 bases and the J gene lost 9 bases, with 15 bases spanning the gap. The CDR3 has 12 residues. Germline V CDR1 and CDR2: MNHEY, SVGAGI. CDR3 sequence reads: CASSPQGRTQYF. DNA of the CDR3: TGTGCCAGCTCGCCACAGGGTCGAACGCAGTATTTT.

As for this clone: The sample contains more than one DNA sequence encoding this CDR3. The chain links TRBV30 to TRBJ2-2; the D is unclear. Germline loops: CDR1 GTSNPN, CDR2 SVGIG (reference sequence). The germline V and J ends were trimmed by 7 bases and 8 bases, with 11 bases remaining between them. This CDR3 has 11 amino acids. The CDR3 spells CASDSTGELFF. Here the CDR3 DNA reads TGTGCCTCCGACTCCACTGGGGAGCTGTTTTTT.

DNA for the CDR3: TGTGCCAGCAGCCTGGGACAGTACACAGATACGCAGTATTTT. Translation: CASSLGQYTDTQYF. The rearrangement links TRBV7-3 to TRBJ2-3, with 7 positions matching TRBD1. Germline V gene lookup returns CDR1 SGHTA and CDR2 FQGTGA. J was trimmed by 2 bases and V by 5 bases; bases with no gene match: 4. The CDR3 length is 14 residues.

For the CDR3, the DNA is TGTGCCAGCAGCTTAGCGACAGGGCAGAACACTGAAGCTTTCTTT. This gives the protein CASSLATGQNTEAFF. The chain employs TRBV7-9 and TRBJ1-1, with 7 bases lining up with TRBD1. J was trimmed by 1 base and V by 0 bases; bases with no gene match: 2. CDR3 length equals 15 residues. Germline-derived CDR1 and CDR2 are SEHNR and FQNEAQ (reference sequence). Full variable domain (remainder filled in from reference TRBV7-9 and TRBJ1-1): DTGVSQNPRHKITKRGQNVTFRCDPISEHNRLYWYRQTLGQGPEFLTYFQNEAQLEKSRLLSDRFSAERPKGSFSTLEIQRTEQGDSAMYLCASSLATGQNTEAFFGQGTRLTVV.